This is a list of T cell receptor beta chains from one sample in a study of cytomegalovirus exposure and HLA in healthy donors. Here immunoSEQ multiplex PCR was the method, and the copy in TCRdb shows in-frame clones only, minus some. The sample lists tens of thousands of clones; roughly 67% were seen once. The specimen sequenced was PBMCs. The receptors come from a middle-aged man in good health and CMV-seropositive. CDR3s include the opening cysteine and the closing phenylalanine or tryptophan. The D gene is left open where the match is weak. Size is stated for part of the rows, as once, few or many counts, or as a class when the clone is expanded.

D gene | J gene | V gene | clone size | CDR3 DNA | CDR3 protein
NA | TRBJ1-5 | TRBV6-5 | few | TGTGCCAGCAGTTACTCGAGAAGCAATCAGCCCCAGCATTTT | CASSYSRSNQPQHF
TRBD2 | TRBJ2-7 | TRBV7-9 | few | TGTGCCAGCAGCCCTCCGGCTAGCGGGACTGCCTACGAGCAGTACTTC | CASSPPASGTAYEQYF
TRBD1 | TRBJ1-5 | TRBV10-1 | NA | TGCGCCAGCAGTGAAGGGACAGGTGTAGGAGATCAGCCCCAGCATTTT | CASSEGTGVGDQPQHF
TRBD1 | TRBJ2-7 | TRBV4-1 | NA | TGCGCCAGCAGCCAAGAGACAGGGGCCTATCAAATCTACGAGCAGTACTTC | CASSQETGAYQIYEQYF
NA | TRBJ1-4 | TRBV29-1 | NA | TGCAGCGTCCCCTTGACAGGCACTAATGAAAAACTGTTTTTT | CSVPLTGTNEKLFF
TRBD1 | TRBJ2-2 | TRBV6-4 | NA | TGTGCCAGCAGTGACGACAGGGCTAGCACCGGGGAGCTGTTTTTT | CASSDDRASTGELFF
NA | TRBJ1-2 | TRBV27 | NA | TGTGCCAGCAGTCCCGACAGAGGCTATGGCTACACCTTC | CASSPDRGYGYTF
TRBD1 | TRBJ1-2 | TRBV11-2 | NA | TGTGCCAGCAGCTTCTCACAGGGGAGCTATGGCTACACCTTC | CASSFSQGSYGYTF
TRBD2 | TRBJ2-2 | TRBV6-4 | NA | TGTGCCAGCAGTGCAACTAGCGGGGGAGACACCGGGGAGCTGTTTTTT | CASSATSGGDTGELFF
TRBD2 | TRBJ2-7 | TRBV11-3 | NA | TGTGCCAGCAGCTTAGGTGCGGGGGGGCCCTACGAGCAGTACTTC | CASSLGAGGPYEQYF
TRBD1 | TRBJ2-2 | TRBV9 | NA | TGTGCCAGCAGCATCGGACAGGGGGCGGGCACCGGGGAGCTGTTTTTT | CASSIGQGAGTGELFF
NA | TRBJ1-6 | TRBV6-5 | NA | TGTGCCATTAGGGGCTATAATTCCCCCCTCCACTTT | CAIRGYNSPLHF
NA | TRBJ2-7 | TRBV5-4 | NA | TGTGCCAGCAGCCCCCCCACAGGGAAGGACGAGCAGTACTTC | CASSPPTGKDEQYF
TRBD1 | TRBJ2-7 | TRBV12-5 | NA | TGTGCTAGTGGTGAAAAAACCGGGACAGACTACGAGCAGTACTTC | CASGEKTGTDYEQYF
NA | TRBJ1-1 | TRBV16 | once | TGTGCCAGCAGCCAATATAAGAACACTGAAGCTTTCTTT | CASSQYKNTEAFF
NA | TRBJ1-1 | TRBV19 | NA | TGTGCCAGTAGTGGGGGCGTGAGGGATACTTTCTTT | CASSGGVRDTFF
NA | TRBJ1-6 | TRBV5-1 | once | TGCGCCAGCAGCTTGAGCGTCTATAATTCACCCCTCCACTTT | CASSLSVYNSPLHF
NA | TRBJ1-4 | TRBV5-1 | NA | TGCGCCAGCAGCTTGGATGCGACAGGCCGCGAAAAACTGTTTTTT | CASSLDATGREKLFF
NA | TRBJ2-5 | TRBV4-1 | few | TGCGCCAGCAGCCAAGATCGAGGGAGCTACCAAGAGACCCAGTACTTC | CASSQDRGSYQETQYF
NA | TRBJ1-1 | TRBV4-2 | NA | TGTGCCAGCAGCCCTACACAGAATCAGGGGGCTTTCTTT | CASSPTQNQGAFF
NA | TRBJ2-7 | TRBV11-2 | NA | TGTGCCAGCAGCTCCCAGGGCTACGAGCAGTACTTC | CASSSQGYEQYF
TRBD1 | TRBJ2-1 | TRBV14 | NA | TGTGCCAGCAGCCCATACAGGGGGGCCACGTACAATGAGCAGTTCTTC | CASSPYRGATYNEQFF
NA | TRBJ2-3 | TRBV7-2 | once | TGTGCCAGCAGCCTAACCCCCGCCACTTACACAGATACGCAGTATTTT | CASSLTPATYTDTQYF
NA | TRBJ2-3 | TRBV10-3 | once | TGTGCCATCAGTGAGGGACTACGCACAGGGGAGCAGTATTTT | CAISEGLRTGEQYF
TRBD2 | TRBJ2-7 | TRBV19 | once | TGTGCCAGTAGTATAGGGTCCGTGACTAGCGGGGGCTACGAGCAGTACTTC | CASSIGSVTSGGYEQYF
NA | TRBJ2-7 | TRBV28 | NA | TGTGCCAGCAGTTTTTTGCAGGCCTACGAGCAGTACTTC | CASSFLQAYEQYF
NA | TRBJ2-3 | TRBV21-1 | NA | TGTGCCAGCAGCAACGGCCTAGCGGGGGGGCTATGCACAGATACGCAGTATTTT | CASSNGLAGGLCTDTQYF
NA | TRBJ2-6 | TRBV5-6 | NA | TGTGCCAGCAGCGTGGGGGGAACAGGGAGCTCTGGGGCCAACGTCCTGACTTTC | CASSVGGTGSSGANVLTF
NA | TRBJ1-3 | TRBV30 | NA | TGTGCCTGGAGTGTCATGGCCCTCTCTGGAAACACCATATATTTT | CAWSVMALSGNTIYF
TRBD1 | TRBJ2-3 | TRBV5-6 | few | TGTGCCAGCAGCTTGGATCGGACAGGGGGCGCAGATACGCAGTATTTT | CASSLDRTGGADTQYF
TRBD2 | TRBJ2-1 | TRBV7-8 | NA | TGTGCCAGCAGCGCCCCGGGGGGTGGAAATGAGCAGTTCTTC | CASSAPGGGNEQFF
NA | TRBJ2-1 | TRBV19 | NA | TGTGCCAGTAGTGTCACCGGACTACCAGAGCAGTTCTTC | CASSVTGLPEQFF
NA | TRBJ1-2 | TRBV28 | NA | TGTGCCAGCAGCATGACAGGAGAGTATGGCTACACCTTC | CASSMTGEYGYTF
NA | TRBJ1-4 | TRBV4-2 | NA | TGTGCCAGCACCCCGAGGAGGGGTAATGAAAAACTGTTTTTT | CASTPRRGNEKLFF
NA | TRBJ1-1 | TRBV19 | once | TGTGCCAGTAGTAATTTCCACGGGGCTGAAGCTTTCTTT | CASSNFHGAEAFF
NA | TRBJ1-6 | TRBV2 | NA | TGTGCCAGCAGTCAGAATAATTCACCCCTCCACTTT | CASSQNNSPLHF
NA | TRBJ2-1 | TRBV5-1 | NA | TGCGCCAGCAGCTTTCACCGGGATTACAATGAGCAGTTCTTC | CASSFHRDYNEQFF
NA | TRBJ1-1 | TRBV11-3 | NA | TGTGCCAGCAGCTTAGATCAAGGGGGACCCGAAGCTTTCTTT | CASSLDQGGPEAFF
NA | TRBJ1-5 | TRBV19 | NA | TGTGCCAGTAGTATCCGGGTTGGCAATCAGCCCCAGCATTTT | CASSIRVGNQPQHF
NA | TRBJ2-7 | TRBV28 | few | TGTGCCAGCTCCCACGGCCAGGGCGGTTACGAGCAGTACTTC | CASSHGQGGYEQYF
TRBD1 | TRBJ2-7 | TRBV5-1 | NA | TGCGCCAGCAGCTTCGGGACAGGGGGCTTCTACGAGCAGTACTTC | CASSFGTGGFYEQYF
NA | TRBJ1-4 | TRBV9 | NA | TGTGCCAGCAGCGTAGCGGACAGTTCCAGACTGTTTTTT | CASSVADSSRLFF
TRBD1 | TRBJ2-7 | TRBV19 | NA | TGTGCGACTAGGGACAGGGCATCCTACGAGCAGTACTTC | CATRDRASYEQYF
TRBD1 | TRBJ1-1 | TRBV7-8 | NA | TGTGCCAGCAGCGAAACAGGGGGCGTAGGAGCTTTCTTT | CASSETGGVGAFF
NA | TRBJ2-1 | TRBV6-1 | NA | TGTGCCAGCAGTGACAGGTATACCAATGAGCAGTTCTTC | CASSDRYTNEQFF
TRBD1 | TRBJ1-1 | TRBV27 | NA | TGTGCCAGCAGAATTGGACAGGGAGAGGAAACTGAAGCTTTCTTT | CASRIGQGEETEAFF
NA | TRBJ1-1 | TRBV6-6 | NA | TGTGCCAGCAGGCCGGTACAGGGTTGGGACACTGAAGCTTTCTTT | CASRPVQGWDTEAFF
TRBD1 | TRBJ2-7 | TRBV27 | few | TGTGCCAGCAGTTCATCGGGACAGTCCTACGAGCAGTACTTC | CASSSSGQSYEQYF
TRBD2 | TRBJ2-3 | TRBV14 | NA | TGTGCCAGCAGCCAAGTCACTAGCGAGGTACGTACAGATACGCAGTATTTT | CASSQVTSEVRTDTQYF
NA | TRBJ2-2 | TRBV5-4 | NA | TGTGCCAGCAGCCTTGCCCAACTTACCGGGGAGCTGTTTTTT | CASSLAQLTGELFF